Below are 9 T cell receptor beta chains sequenced from a single sample in a study of blood T cell repertoires in COVID-19. The method was immunoSEQ multiplex PCR; TCRdb's version includes in-frame clones alone and lacks a portion of them. The sample holds under 200,000 clones, about 89% seen once. Material for sequencing was peripheral blood. Source of these receptors: a man in his 70s with acute or convalescent COVID-19.

This chain links TRBV19 with TRBJ1-1; the match to TRBD1 covers 7 bases. Germline CDR1 and CDR2: LNHDA and SQIVND (reference sequence). CDR3 length: 13 residues. With 7 bases clipped from V and 4 bases from J, the junction kept 6 bases outside the gene matches. The CDR3 reads CASTTQGSTEAFF. CDR3 DNA sequence: TGTGCCAGTACCACACAGGGGAGCACTGAAGCTTTCTTT.

V usage is TRBV11-3 and J usage is TRBJ2-3; D uncertain. Germline V lookup: CDR1 SGHNT, CDR2 YENEEA. The CDR3 runs 14 residues. V lost 2 bases, J lost 9 bases, and 15 bases lay in between. The CDR3 here is CASSLTRGSGTQYF. In nucleotides, the CDR3 is TGTGCCAGCAGCTTAACCCGAGGCTCTGGCACGCAGTATTTT.

The V call is TRBV11-3, the J call TRBJ2-7, with a tentative D call TRBD1 (5 bases). The CDR3 sequence is 14 residues long. Germline V gene lookup returns CDR1 SGHNT and CDR2 YENEEA. V was pared by 7 bases and J by 3 bases, with 16 bases between. As DNA, the CDR3 is TGTGCCAGCATCCTCGGACACCCTTACTACGAGCAGTACTTC. Translation gives CASILGHPYYEQYF.

This clone has only one observation. This chain connects TRBV6-1 to TRBJ2-3, with unresolved D. Deletions cut 3 bases from V and 5 bases from J, with 6 bases between. The CDR3 runs 12 residues. CDR1 is MNHNS, CDR2 SASEGT, per germline. CDR3 bases: TGTGCCAGCAGTGACACGAGAGATACGCAGTATTTT. This codes for CASSDTRDTQYF.

V and J are TRBV28 and TRBJ2-7; D may be TRBD2 (6 bases). The CDR3 is 14 residues long. The V end lost 5 bases, the J end lost 2 bases, and 13 bases lay between the germline ends. Germline V gene sequence: CDR1 MDHEN, CDR2 SYDVKM. The CDR3 sequence is CASSPSGVTYEQYF. The CDR3 DNA follows: TGTGCCAGCAGTCCCTCGGGGGTTACCTACGAGCAGTACTTC.

This sequence joins TRBV28 and TRBJ2-5; a possible D gene is TRBD1 (6 bases). Deletions cut 4 bases from V and 6 bases from J, with 18 bases between. CDR1 and CDR2 (germline): MDHEN, SYDVKM. The CDR3 length is 15 residues. The CDR3 here is CASSWGTGRVKTQYF. The CDR3 nucleotides are TGTGCCAGCAGTTGGGGAACAGGGAGAGTAAAGACCCAGTACTTC.

The V gene is TRBV27, the J gene TRBJ1-4, with TRBD1 matching over 7 bases. There are 16 residues in the CDR3. CDR1 and CDR2 from the germline V gene are MNHEY and SMNVEV (reference sequence). V lost 0 bases to trimming and J lost 6 bases; unmatched junction nucleotides: 7. This CDR3 reads CASSLSVATGDEKLFF. CDR3 sequence (DNA): TGTGCCAGCAGTTTATCGGTTGCAACAGGGGATGAAAAACTGTTTTTT. The full variable domain, completed using reference TRBV27 and TRBJ1-4, is EAQVTQNPRYLITVTGKKLTVTCSQNMNHEYMSWYRQDPGLGLRQIYYSMNVEVTDKGDVPEGYKVSRKEKRNFPLILESPSPNQTSLYFCASSLSVATGDEKLFFGSGTQLSVL.

The rearrangement uses TRBV5-1 and TRBJ2-5; 9 nucleotides agree with TRBD2. CDR3 size: 19 residues. J was trimmed by 1 base and V by 3 bases; bases with no gene match: 16. Germline V gives CDR1 SGHRS, CDR2 YFSETQ. The CDR3 DNA is TGCGCCAGCAGCTCGCGGGGGGTAGCGGGGGCCCTATCCCAAGAGACCCAGTACTTC. Its protein is CASSSRGVAGALSQETQYF.

V usage is TRBV7-3 and J usage is TRBJ2-7; D may be TRBD2 (7 bases). This CDR3 contains 13 residues. Germline V gene sequence: CDR1 SGHTA, CDR2 FQGTGA. V dropped 10 bases and J dropped 3 bases, with 16 bases sitting between them. The CDR3 DNA is TGTGCCATCCCTGAGGGGGAGGGCTACGAGCAGTACTTC. Translation gives CAIPEGEGYEQYF.